This entry lists 21 T cell receptor beta chains sequenced from one sample in a study of cytomegalovirus exposure and HLA in healthy donors. The PCR used 60 Vbeta and 13 Jbeta primers. Data came from immunoSEQ multiplex PCR; TCRdb stores just in-frame clones and leaves some out. The repertoire holds 210,000 or so clones, 87% seen once, with 1% to 1.5% in the top ten. Sequencing was done on a sample of PBMCs. The receptors originated from a man under 40 in good health and CMV-seronegative.

This sequence joins TRBV12-5 and TRBJ2-3; D unresolved. This CDR3 contains 11 residues. The germline gives CDR1 LGHNT, CDR2 FRNRAP. V lost 6 bases to trimming and J lost 3 bases, with 4 bases between them. CDR3 bases: TGTGCTAGTGGCCGGACAGATACGCAGTATTTT. Translated: CASGRTDTQYF.

V usage is TRBV28 and J usage is TRBJ1-2, with TRBD1 matching over 7 bases. The J segment lost 6 bases and the V segment lost 4 bases, leaving 14 bases of the junction unmatched. CDR3 length equals 16 residues. Germline V gene data show CDR1 as MDHEN and CDR2 as SYDVKM. CDR3 protein: CASSSVGWTGRHGYTF. Here the CDR3 DNA reads TGTGCCAGCAGTTCAGTGGGGTGGACAGGCCGCCATGGCTACACCTTC.

The chain is built from TRBV28 and TRBJ1-6; 8 bases are a match to TRBD1. Germline lookup yields CDR1 MDHEN and CDR2 SYDVKM. The ends lost 7 bases at V and 6 bases at J; junction bases unmatched: 5. The CDR3 length is 14 residues. For the CDR3, the DNA is TGTGCCAGCACCGGACAGGGCTTTAATTCACCCCTCCACTTT. This encodes CASTGQGFNSPLHF.

The gene calls are TRBV27 and TRBJ2-3; D is perhaps TRBD2 (5 bases). This CDR3 spans 11 amino acids. Trimming took off 7 bases at V and 7 bases at J, with 9 bases between the two ends. Per the germline V gene, CDR1 is MNHEY and CDR2 is SMNVEV (reference sequence). In DNA form, the CDR3 reads TGTGCCAGCACCTGGGAGCATACGCAGTATTTT. It codes for CASTWEHTQYF.

The CDR3 DNA reads TGTGCCAGTAGCCCGGTGGGGGGAGATAGCAATCAGCCCCAGCATTTT. This gives the protein CASSPVGGDSNQPQHF. The gene calls are TRBV19 and TRBJ1-5; D is possibly TRBD1 (5 bases). Trimming pared 6 bases from V and 0 bases from J, leaving 15 bases between. Germline V gene lookup returns CDR1 LNHDA and CDR2 SQIVND (reference sequence). The CDR3 has 16 residues.

The rearrangement uses TRBV28 and TRBJ2-5; 14 nucleotides agree with TRBD2. The CDR3 spans 16 residues. Germline CDR1 MDHEN, CDR2 SYDVKM. V shed 5 bases, J shed 2 bases, and the junction held 4 bases outside the gene matches. DNA for the CDR3: TGTGCCAGCAGTCCCCGACTAGCGGGGGGGCAAGAGACCCAGTACTTC. It translates to CASSPRLAGGQETQYF.

The J gene is TRBJ1-2, the V gene TRBV5-1, with 8 nucleotides matching TRBD1. J lost 6 bases, V lost 1 base, and 11 bases had no gene match. Germline CDR1 is SGHRS and CDR2 is YFSETQ. The CDR3 covers 16 residues. DNA of the CDR3: TGCGCCAGCAGCTTGATGCCCCTTGGACAGGGTGATGGCTACACCTTC. Protein sequence: CASSLMPLGQGDGYTF. Complete variable domain (other parts from reference TRBV5-1 and TRBJ1-2): KAGVTQTPRYLIKTRGQQVTLSCSPISGHRSVSWYQQTPGQGLQFLFEYFSETQRNKGNFPGRFSGRQFSNSRSEMNVSTLELGDSALYLCASSLMPLGQGDGYTFGSGTRLTVV.

The rearrangement uses TRBV7-2 and TRBJ1-5; TRBD1 aligns across 8 bases. Germline CDR1 SGHTA, CDR2 FQGNSA. The CDR3 has 16 residues. V trimming: 5 bases; J trimming: 7 bases; junction bases outside the gene matches: 13. CDR3: CASSARGPGWDQPQHF. The CDR3 nucleotides are TGTGCCAGCAGCGCCAGGGGGCCAGGGTGGGACCAGCCCCAGCATTTT.

In DNA form, the CDR3 reads TGTGCCTGGAGGGCAGGGTACGCGGAGACCCAGTACTTC. As protein: CAWRAGYAETQYF. This chain uses TRBV30 with TRBJ2-5, with TRBD1 as a possible D gene (5 bases). Deletions cut 3 bases from V and 5 bases from J, with 13 bases between. CDR1 is GTSNPN, CDR2 SVGIG, per germline (reference sequence). The CDR3 totals 13 residues.

This chain links TRBV29-1 with TRBJ2-7; 10 bases are a match to TRBD1. Germline-derived CDR1 and CDR2 are SQVTM and ANQGSEA. Losses at the gene ends were 4 bases for V and 6 bases for J; bases not matched to a gene: 12. The CDR3 extends over 15 amino acids. In nucleotides, the CDR3 is TGCAGCGTTGGACGTTACAGGGACAGGGGAATCGAGCAGTACTTC. Translating it yields CSVGRYRDRGIEQYF.

The chain has TRBV19 and TRBJ1-1; 10 bases are a match to TRBD1. The junction had 5 bases not matched to a gene; V was cut back by 4 bases and J by 6 bases. The CDR3 is 14 amino acids. Per the germline V gene, CDR1 is LNHDA and CDR2 is SQIVND (reference sequence). The CDR3 DNA reads TGTGCCAGTAGTAGCGGGACAGGGGTCTCTGAAGCTTTCTTT. This encodes CASSSGTGVSEAFF. Together with reference TRBV19 and TRBJ1-1, the CDR3 gives the full variable domain: DGGITQSPKYLFRKEGQNVTLSCEQNLNHDAMYWYRQDPGQGLRLIYYSQIVNDFQKGDIAEGYSVSREKKESFPLTVTSAQKNPTAFYLCASSSGTGVSEAFFGQGTRLTVV.

The chain joins TRBV13 to TRBJ2-1; TRBD2 might be the D (5 bases). Trimming took 4 bases from V and 7 from J, leaving 14 bases between them. The CDR3 is made up of 14 amino acids. Germline V gene data show CDR1 as PRHDT and CDR2 as FYEKMQ (reference sequence). CDR3 coding DNA: TGTGCCAGCAGCTCCTCCAGCGGCCCGAATGAGCAGTTCTTC. Translation: CASSSSSGPNEQFF.

The V gene is TRBV11-2, the J gene TRBJ1-6; tentatively, D is TRBD1 (5 bases). The ends were cut back, 7 bases at V and 8 bases at J, with 12 bases in the middle. Germline V gene sequence: CDR1 SGHAT, CDR2 FQNNGV. The CDR3 covers 13 residues. The CDR3 DNA follows: TGTGCCAGCACCTGGGGGGTAGATTCACCCCTCCACTTT. Residues: CASTWGVDSPLHF. Full variable domain (outside the CDR3, taken from reference TRBV11-2 and TRBJ1-6): EAGVAQSPRYKIIEKRQSVAFWCNPISGHATLYWYQQILGQGPKLLIQFQNNGVVDDSQLPKDRFSAERLKGVDSTLKIQPAKLEDSAVYLCASTWGVDSPLHFGNGTRLTVT.

The J gene is TRBJ2-5, the V gene TRBV11-3; D is perhaps TRBD2 (5 bases). CDR1 and CDR2 from the germline V gene are SGHNT and YENEEA. Trimming shortened V by 5 bases and J by 5 bases, and 12 bases separated the two germline ends. The CDR3 loop spans 13 amino acids. The CDR3 DNA follows: TGTGCCAGCAGCAGGGCGGGTTTCGAGACCCAGTACTTC. Translation: CASSRAGFETQYF.

The J gene is TRBJ2-3, the V gene TRBV5-4, with D possibly being TRBD2 (6 bases). The V gene's germline CDR1 is SGHNT and CDR2 YYREEE (reference sequence). The CDR3 has 13 residues. V lost 0 bases, J lost 5 bases, and 7 bases lay in between. CDR3 bases: TGTGCCAGCAGCTTGGCCGGGGGAGATACGCAGTATTTT. This gives the protein CASSLAGGDTQYF.

The chain combines TRBV13 with TRBJ1-2; TRBD1 matches at 7 bases. Trimming cost V 1 base and J 0 bases; bases outside gene matches: 5. There are 16 residues in the CDR3. Germline CDR1 PRHDT, CDR2 FYEKMQ (reference sequence). The CDR3 is CASSLEDRVPNYGYTF. Here the CDR3 DNA reads TGTGCCAGCAGCTTAGAAGACAGGGTACCTAACTATGGCTACACCTTC.

The V gene is TRBV5-4, the J gene TRBJ2-3, with 9 bases identical to TRBD2. The CDR3 totals 15 residues. Germline V gene sequence: CDR1 SGHNT, CDR2 YYREEE (reference sequence). Unmatched junction bases numbered 3, after V lost 4 bases and J lost 0 bases. The CDR3 reads CASSPAGGSTDTQYF. CDR3 bases: TGTGCCAGCAGCCCAGCGGGGGGTAGCACAGATACGCAGTATTTT.

The rearrangement links TRBV28 to TRBJ1-5, with D possibly matching TRBD1 (6 bases). The V gene lost 5 bases and the J gene lost 0 bases, with 20 bases spanning the gap. In germline, CDR1 is MDHEN, CDR2 SYDVKM. The CDR3 extends over 18 amino acids. CDR3 DNA sequence: TGTGCCAGCAGTCACCCTCTCACAGGGTTCCCTAGCAATCAGCCCCAGCATTTT. This encodes CASSHPLTGFPSNQPQHF.

The chain recombines TRBV7-9 with TRBJ2-7; tentative D call: TRBD1 (5 bases). Trimming pared 3 bases from V and 3 bases from J, leaving 12 bases between. Per germline, CDR1 SEHNR and CDR2 FQNEAQ (reference sequence). This CDR3 is 14 amino acids long. The CDR3 bases are TGTGCCAGCAGCTTCCCAGACAGAAGCTACGAGCAGTACTTC. Amino acids: CASSFPDRSYEQYF.

The chain combines TRBV28 with TRBJ2-3, with D possibly TRBD2 on 6 matching bases. V lost 5 bases to trimming and J lost 0 bases, with 9 bases between them. CDR1 and CDR2 from the germline V gene are MDHEN and SYDVKM. The CDR3 extends over 14 amino acids. CDR3 region: CASSLGTSTDTQYF. DNA for the CDR3: TGTGCCAGCAGTCTCGGGACTAGCACAGATACGCAGTATTTT.

The rearrangement links TRBV18 to TRBJ1-2; unclear D gene. Trimming pared 1 base from V and 2 bases from J, leaving 8 bases between. CDR1 KGHSH and CDR2 LQKENI come from the germline V gene. The CDR3 is made up of 14 amino acids. The CDR3, as DNA: TGTGCCAGCTCACCACTGAGGGAAAACTATGGCTACACCTTC. Translating it yields CASSPLRENYGYTF.